Below are 6 T cell receptor beta chains sequenced from a single sample in a study of CXCR3-negative and CXCR3-positive naive CD8 T cells. Notes on the study in general: CXCR3-positive naive cells carried more hydrophobic TRB CDR3s than CXCR3-negative ones.

Researchers prepared the TRB cDNA libraries using 5' RACE with UMI labels. From its re-call of the 5' RACE reads, TCRdb lists each CDR3 protein once, without DNA. This specimen shows about 56,000 distinct CDR3 sequences; the ten leading clones hold 0.7% to 0.95%. Their antigen targets remain unknown. Sequences were obtained from naive CXCR3+ CD8+ T cells from blood. As to subset: CD45RO-CCR7+CD27+CD95- naive CD8+ T cells expressing CXCR3 (TNR3+). Source of these receptors: a human donor in good health. Some clones in this sample may be carry-over from other donors' samples.

The chain combines TRBV3-1 with TRBJ2-1; TCRdb's D gene call, TRBD2, goes unchecked for lack of DNA. This CDR3 has 17 residues. Per the germline V gene, CDR1 is LGHDT and CDR2 is YNNKEL (reference sequence). The CDR3 sequence is CASSPPGLAGDYNEQFF.

V gene TRBV7-9 combines with J gene TRBJ2-3; absent DNA, TCRdb's TRBD1 call cannot be checked. Germline CDR1 and CDR2: SEHNR and FQNEAQ (reference sequence). The length of the CDR3 is 15 residues. The CDR3 reads CASSLSAAAGDTQYF.

The CDR3 reads CASSFLGVTYNEQFF. The chain is built from TRBV27 and TRBJ2-1; TCRdb reports TRBD1, a call that lacks DNA to check it against. This CDR3 is 15 amino acids long. CDR1 and CDR2 from the germline V gene are MNHEY and SMNVEV (reference sequence).

The chain links TRBV12-3 or TRBV12-4 to TRBJ2-1. This CDR3 has 13 residues. This chain's CDR3 is CASGEGSYNEQFF.

The J gene is TRBJ2-7, the V gene TRBV4-3; TCRdb calls TRBD1, which cannot be checked without DNA. This CDR3 contains 16 residues. Germline values: CDR1 LGHNA, CDR2 YSLEER. This CDR3 reads CASSQEPGQGFNEQYF.

The V call is TRBV29-1, the J call TRBJ2-2. Germline values: CDR1 SQVTM, CDR2 ANQGSEA. This CDR3 has 11 amino acids. CDR3 residues: CSVEGTGELFF.